This T cell receptor (beta chain) came from a study of human T cells and chemical hapten exposure listed by TCRdb under 2021. Turning to the overall study: For sensitization, 2% DPC in acetone was applied to a 2 cm by 2 cm area of upper inner arm skin. Throughout the approximately 25-week study period, patients were also given weekly therapeutic DPC doses on the scalp. Patch testing was performed on the upper back with Finn chambers containing 0.01% DPC, and the patch tests were scored after 6 days according to International Contact Dermatitis Research Group standards. The mostly female patient cohort included alopecia areata with under or over 50% scalp involvement, alopecia totalis and alopecia universalis. Libraries were pooled for sequencing, and variation in per-sample TCR yields was attributed mainly to small differences in library volumes within the pool. This study followed changes in the peripheral blood TCR repertoire in vivo during primary and secondary sensitization of alopecia patients to the hapten diphenylcyclopropenone (DPC). Blood samples were taken from patients before sensitization (week 0) and at 2, 6 and about 24 weeks after DPC sensitization. About 27 alopecia patients gave blood for TCR sequencing at one to four time points (pre-sensitization, 2, 6 and 24 weeks).

Study-wide conclusions, independent of this receptor: The number of TCRs above 1 in 1000 frequency did not change with DPC sensitization; there was no evidence of global repertoire structure alterations. Repeated subsampling changed both the strength of the expansion versus patch-test correlation and the threshold at which that correlation became significant. Patch test score correlated positively with the number of PT1 expanded TCRs, reaching significance at thresholds 8, 16 and 32 but not at 4. Significantly more large CDR3 similarity clusters were formed by expanded TCRs than by pre-sensitization or healthy control sets, consistent with antigen-driven responses. Because all patients had alopecia, a presumed autoimmune disease, the immune response of the patients might differ from that of healthy individuals.

The germline V and J ends show losses of 3 bases and 1 base respectively, and no gene match explains 9 bases of the junction. Looking up the germline V gene yields CDR1 SGHVS and CDR2 FQNEAQ. Measured from the cysteine to the phenylalanine, the CDR3 is 17 residues long. Of all the DNA, just the CDR3 is kept, 51 bases in frame from base 1. On this clonotype: Its antigen specificity is not known. No qualities accompany the bases; no much larger clone lies one base away.

Libraries were built with RACE. Sequencing relied on a NextSeq 500. During library preparation, unique molecular identifiers were attached to individual cDNA molecules so that TCRs could be counted quantitatively and reproducibly. Each blood RNA sample was used to sequence both TCR alpha and TCR beta chains. The paper's processing steps were these. Samples had a median of approximately 93,000 TCRs, with a range from roughly 20,000 to 700,000. The Decombinator software suite was used to annotate the V, J and CDR3 of the TCR reads. For PS versus PT1 abundance plots, all samples were subsampled to the same number of TCRs (28,000). TCRs were defined as expanded if absent before sensitization and observed at least eight times at the 2-week time point. TCRdb applied fastp at Q25 and MiXCR to the public reads, then kept only in-frame beta chains. A single entry per CDR3 protein holds the most common genes and DNA from its merged rows. It is TCRdb's table, rather than the study itself, that gives the V and J calls and clone size. The table for this sample lists 100,000 to 150,000 distinct CDR3 sequences; around 11% of them were counted only once. The top ten constitute 2% to 2.5% of the sample.

The time point label, as the study defines it: patch test 3, about 24 weeks after DPC sensitization. This sample's treatment or condition label indicates: therapeutic diphenylcyclopropenone sensitization with weekly scalp DPC. Blood at each patch-test visit was drawn before the patch test was applied. Patients were considered eligible if aged 18 to 70, diagnosed with alopecia and deemed suitable for DPC therapy, and patients were excluded if pregnant. Total RNA was isolated from unfractionated whole blood collected in Tempus Blood RNA tubes. The clonotype originates from a woman aged 50 to 65 with alopecia areata. Some clones in this sample may be carry-over from other donors' samples. The V gene is TRBV7-8 and the J gene is TRBJ2-3; a stretch of 8 junction bases matches TRBD2. Sequencing was performed on whole blood, taken in connection with sensitization to the hapten diphenylcyclopropenone (DPC). The DNA is TGTGCCAGCAGCTTTTCCGGTGTGACTAGCGGCACAGATACGCAGTATTTT. Translated, it reads CASSFSGVTSGTDTQYF. Joined to the reference TRBV7-8 and TRBJ2-3 proteins, this CDR3 gives the full variable domain: GAGVSQSPRYKVAKRGQDVALRCDPISGHVSLFWYQQALGQGPEFLTYFQNEAQLDKSGLPSDRFFAERPEGSVSTLKIQRTQQEDSAVYLCASSFSGVTSGTDTQYFGPGTRLTVL.